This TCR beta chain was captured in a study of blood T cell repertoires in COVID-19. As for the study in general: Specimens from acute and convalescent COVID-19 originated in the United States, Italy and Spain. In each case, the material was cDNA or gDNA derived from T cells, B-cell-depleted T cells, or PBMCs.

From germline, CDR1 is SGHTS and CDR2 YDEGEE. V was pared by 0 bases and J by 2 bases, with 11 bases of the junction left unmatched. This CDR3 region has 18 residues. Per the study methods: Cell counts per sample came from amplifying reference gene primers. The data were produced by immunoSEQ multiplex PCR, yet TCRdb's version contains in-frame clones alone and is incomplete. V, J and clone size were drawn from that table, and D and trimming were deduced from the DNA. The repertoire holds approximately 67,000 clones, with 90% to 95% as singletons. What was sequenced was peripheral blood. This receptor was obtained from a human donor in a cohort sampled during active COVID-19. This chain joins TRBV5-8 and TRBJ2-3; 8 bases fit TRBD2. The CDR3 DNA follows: TGTGCCAGCAGCTTGGCCAAGGTGGTAGCGGGACCCACAGATACGCAGTATTTT. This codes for CASSLAKVVAGPTDTQYF. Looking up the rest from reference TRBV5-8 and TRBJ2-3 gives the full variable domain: EAGVTQSPTHLIKTRGQQATLRCSPISGHTSVYWYQQALGLGLQFLLWYDEGEERNRGNFPPRFSGRQFPNYSSELNVNALELEDSALYLCASSLAKVVAGPTDTQYFGPGTRLTVL.